This TCR beta chain was recovered during a study of cytomegalovirus exposure and HLA in healthy donors. Whole-study results and caveats: The study reported that TCR beta sequences accurately predicted HLA-A and HLA-B alleles in most subjects.

In regard to this clone: Its antigen is unknown.

The PCR used 60 Vbeta and 13 Jbeta primers. TCRdb keeps only in-frame clones here, not all; method: immunoSEQ multiplex PCR. The sample records under 200,000 clones, about 12% being singletons. Germline loops: CDR1 LNHDA, CDR2 SQIVND (reference sequence). The CDR3 is made up of 14 amino acids. Each donor's status was that of a healthy bone marrow donor. While unrecorded immune exposures were likely, the donors were nominally healthy when sampled. V is TRBV19 and J is TRBJ1-5, with TRBD1 identical over 8 bases. Sequences were obtained from PBMCs. This receptor was identified in a man aged 50 or older in good health and CMV-seropositive. CDR3 nucleotides: TGTGCACAGCCCGAACAGGGGGGGAATCAGCCCCAGCATTTT. This translates into CAQPEQGGNQPQHF.